What follows describes a single TCR beta chain. What antigen it recognizes has not been identified. It has no much larger one-base neighbor in the sample; base qualities were not kept. Genomic DNA was extracted, and the immunoSEQ Platform was used to amplify TCRbeta CDR3 regions from that DNA. The immunoSEQ assay combined multiplex PCR with high-throughput sequencing and a vendor bioinformatics pipeline. On the study's bioinformatics: Non-productive sequences and CDR3s under 4 amino acids long were removed, and the clonotype frequencies in each sample were recalculated. In immunoSEQ Analyzer 2.0, shared clonotypes were identified as those with identical CDR3 amino acid, V gene and J gene sequences. Repertoire overlap was normalized by dividing shared clonotype counts by the product of both clone-set sizes, with the result scaled by 1000 into arbitrary units. TCRdb carries this immuneACCESS record with in-frame sequences only. Its versions omit some clonotypes, under half of them owing to an unresolved V gene in the studies checked, with the rest unexplained. D and trimming were read from the DNA, whereas the V and J calls and clone size are those reported in that table. Recorded for this sample are about 14,000 clones; roughly three quarters of them occurred a single time. The ten largest clones capture under 2.5% of the sample.

Before use, PBMCs were isolated by Ficoll density gradient centrifugation and cryopreserved. These data belong to a study of memory B cells and T cells in multiple sclerosis (dated by TCRdb to the late 2010s). For the wider study: The study compared the TCR beta repertoires of autoproliferating peripheral T cells with those of brain lesion-infiltrating T cells in multiple sclerosis patients. A couple of multiple sclerosis patients were included in the TCR sequencing because brain lesions obtained at autopsy or brain-infiltrating cells obtained from biopsy were available for them.

Trimming takes 6 bases off V and 7 bases off J; junction bases not matched to a gene: 6. CDR1 and CDR2 are read off the germline V gene as MNHNS and SASEGT. Including the terminal cysteine and phenylalanine, the CDR3 comprises 14 residues. The only DNA kept is the CDR3, 42 bases in frame from the first base. Results and caveats for the whole study, not just this receptor: Clone-set sizes differed between compartments, which influenced counts of shared clonotypes and required normalization.

The source material was memory (CD45RO+) CD4+ T cells from blood. Per the publication, the cell subset or site label means: CD45RO+ memory T cells sorted from peripheral blood. The chain is made from TRBV6-1 and TRBJ1-5; TRBD1 agrees with 10 junctional bases. The sequence was obtained from a human donor with multiple sclerosis. The sequence in DNA is TGTGCCAGCAGGGGGGACAGGGGACGACAGCCCCAGCATTTT. The translation is CASRGDRGRQPQHF.